Listed here are 15 T cell receptor beta chains from one sample, sequenced in a study of shared clonotypes between healthy human individuals. Naive-designated CD8 cells lacked CD45RO, were positively enriched for CCR7, and omitted terminally differentiated effector memory CD45RA+ cells. Libraries were prepared by immunoSEQ multiplex PCR; TCRdb keeps only in-frame clonotypes and omits some of them. The repertoire holds about 2.1 million clones, just under 95% seen once, with more than 1.5% in the top ten. The sequenced sample consisted of naive CD8+ T cells from PBMCs. The receptors derive from a man younger than 35 in good health. Some clones in this sample may be carry-over from other donors' samples.

This clone was observed a handful of times. The chain's CDR3 is CASSDSDPHGYTF. CDR3 sequence (DNA): TGTGCCAGCAGCGACAGCGACCCCCATGGCTACACCTTC. This chain joins TRBV7-9 and TRBJ1-2; D is perhaps TRBD1 (5 bases). CDR3 length: 13 residues. Trimming left V 5 bases short and J 6 bases short, with 13 bases between. Per the germline V gene, CDR1 is SEHNR and CDR2 is FQNEAQ (reference sequence).

The sample holds one count of this clone. V gene TRBV10-1 combines with J gene TRBJ2-5, with 8 bases lining up with TRBD2. The V gene's germline CDR1 is WNHNN and CDR2 SYGVQD (reference sequence). The CDR3 is 14 amino acids. The trim removed 5 bases at V and 3 bases at J, leaving 5 bases unmatched. Here the CDR3 DNA reads TGCGCCAGCAGTCCCGGGACTAGTGAAGAGACCCAGTACTTC. Its protein is CASSPGTSEETQYF.

This clone was seen only once. This chain joins TRBV19 and TRBJ2-1, with D perhaps TRBD2 (5 bases). Germline lookup yields CDR1 LNHDA and CDR2 SQIVND (reference sequence). The CDR3 runs to 14 residues. The V end was cut by 6 bases, the J end by 0 bases, with 9 bases between. CDR3 coding DNA: TGTGCCAGTAGCACGGGAAACTCCTACAATGAGCAGTTCTTC. The encoded protein is CASSTGNSYNEQFF.

The chain couples TRBV28 to TRBJ2-5; perhaps TRBD2 as D (7 bases). Per the germline V gene, CDR1 is MDHEN and CDR2 is SYDVKM. CDR3 length: 15 residues. The germline V and J ends were trimmed by 0 bases and 2 bases, with 10 bases remaining between them. This CDR3 reads CASSLWEGGQETQYF. In nucleotides, the CDR3 is TGTGCCAGCAGTTTATGGGAGGGGGGGCAAGAGACCCAGTACTTC.

The rearrangement uses TRBV7-9 and TRBJ2-7; no clear D. The CDR3 sequence is 13 residues long. CDR1 is SEHNR and CDR2 is FQNEAQ in the germline V gene (reference sequence). The germline V and J ends were trimmed by 0 bases and 3 bases, with 6 bases remaining between them. CDR3 DNA sequence: TGTGCCAGCAGCTTAGCCAGTTACTACGAGCAGTACTTC. Residues: CASSLASYYEQYF.

This clone was recorded only once. Additional DNA sequences in this sample encode the identical CDR3. As DNA, the CDR3 is TGTGCCAGCAGCTTGGGGGGATTTGAAGCTTTCTTT. This gives the protein CASSLGGFEAFF. This chain uses TRBV5-6 with TRBJ1-1; D is unresolved. The CDR3 contains 12 residues. Trimming removed 0 bases from V and 7 bases from J, with 7 bases in between. Looked up from germline, CDR1 is SGHDT and CDR2 is YYEEEE.

The rearrangement links TRBV4-2 to TRBJ2-7; TRBD2 agrees at 8 bases. The V segment lost 0 bases and the J segment 4 bases; nucleotides outside the gene matches: 8. Germline V gene lookup returns CDR1 LGHNA and CDR2 YNFKEQ. The CDR3 spans 16 residues. CDR3 in amino acids: CASSQEVGTRVYEQYF. CDR3 in DNA: TGTGCCAGCAGCCAAGAAGTAGGGACTAGGGTGTACGAGCAGTACTTC.

J is TRBJ2-7 and V is TRBV27, with D possibly TRBD2 on 6 matching bases. This CDR3 is 16 amino acids long. Between the trimmed V and J ends, which lost 5 bases and 5 bases, there was a span of 22 bases. The germline gives CDR1 MNHEY, CDR2 SMNVEV (reference sequence). The CDR3 coding sequence is TGTGCCAGCAGTCCCGCCCTGTGGAGCGGAGGGGACGAGCAGTACTTC. This codes for CASSPALWSGGDEQYF.

The chain is built from TRBV10-3 and TRBJ1-3; maybe TRBD1 (6 bases). Trimming took 0 bases from V and 4 from J, leaving 13 bases between them. The CDR3 runs 16 residues. From germline, CDR1 is ENHRY and CDR2 SYGVKD. CDR3 loop: CAISESRGARGNTIYF. The DNA of the CDR3 is TGTGCCATCAGTGAGTCCCGGGGGGCGCGCGGAAACACCATATATTTT.

The chain joins TRBV28 to TRBJ1-2; TRBD1 matches at 7 bases. This CDR3 has 14 amino acids. Per germline, CDR1 MDHEN and CDR2 SYDVKM. With V trimmed by 6 bases and J by 0 bases, 4 bases remained unmatched. CDR3 in amino acids: CASRKTGTNYGYTF. The CDR3 DNA follows: TGTGCCAGCAGAAAGACAGGGACTAACTATGGCTACACCTTC.

V usage is TRBV5-6 and J usage is TRBJ2-7; TRBD2 matches at 7 bases. This CDR3 comprises 13 residues. The V and J ends lost 4 bases and 7 bases, in that order; junction bases with no gene match: 8. CDR1 is SGHDT and CDR2 is YYEEEE in the germline V gene. As DNA, the CDR3 is TGTGCCAGCAGCACCGGACTAGGCTCGGAGCAGTACTTC. Residues: CASSTGLGSEQYF.

This chain links TRBV29-1 with TRBJ2-7, with 9 bases that match TRBD1. In germline, CDR1 is SQVTM, CDR2 ANQGSEA. Losses at the gene ends were 4 bases for V and 7 bases for J; bases not matched to a gene: 8. The CDR3 is made up of 13 amino acids. The CDR3 sequence is CSVVTGGFWEQYF. The CDR3 DNA reads as TGCAGCGTTGTTACAGGGGGCTTTTGGGAGCAGTACTTC.

The V call is TRBV7-9, the J call TRBJ2-1, with 9 bases aligning to TRBD1. V was clipped by 5 bases and J by 15 bases; unmatched bases: 14. The germline V gene encodes CDR1 SEHNR and CDR2 FQNEAQ (reference sequence). This CDR3 is 14 amino acids long. The CDR3 nucleotides are TGTGCCAGCAGCCCGGTTTTGGCCGGGACAGGGTGGTTCTTC. The encoded protein is CASSPVLAGTGWFF.

The V and J genes are TRBV13 and TRBJ2-1; 11 bases align to TRBD2. With V trimmed by 1 base and J by 7 bases, 3 bases remained unmatched. CDR1 is PRHDT and CDR2 is FYEKMQ in the germline V gene (reference sequence). The CDR3 covers 15 residues. The CDR3 DNA reads TGTGCCAGCAGCTTAGAGTCTAGCGGGAGGAATGAGCAGTTCTTC. Protein: CASSLESSGRNEQFF.

This chain uses TRBV29-1 with TRBJ2-7; D is undetermined. This CDR3 is 13 amino acids long. Germline V gives CDR1 SQVTM, CDR2 ANQGSEA. The V end was cut by 3 bases, the J end by 3 bases, with 12 bases between. CDR3 sequence: CSVEVFPNYEQYF. In DNA form, the CDR3 reads TGCAGCGTTGAGGTTTTCCCCAACTACGAGCAGTACTTC.